These T cell receptor beta chains were read from a single sample in a study of blood T cell repertoires in COVID-19. Sequencing used immunoSEQ multiplex PCR; TCRdb keeps in-frame clones, though not all of them. The sample comprises about 99,000 clones, around 84% of which are singletons, and around 11% rests with the top ten. Sample: peripheral blood. The receptors derive from a human donor in a cohort sampled during active COVID-19. CDR3s include the opening cysteine and the closing phenylalanine or tryptophan. Fields, in order: CDR3 DNA, CDR3 protein, V gene, J gene, D gene. The D gene is left open where the match is weak.

cdr3_nt: TGCAGCGGCGAGCTAGCGGGGAGATACAATGAGCAGTTCTTC
cdr3_aa: CSGELAGRYNEQFF
v_call: TRBV29-1
j_call: TRBJ2-1
d_call: TRBD2

cdr3_nt: TGTGCCAGCACCCAGGATTATAGCAATCAGCCCCAGCATTTT
cdr3_aa: CASTQDYSNQPQHF
v_call: TRBV7-2
j_call: TRBJ1-5
d_call: NA

cdr3_nt: TGCGCCAGCAGCCGCCAGGGGGGATCCTACGAGCAGTACTTC
cdr3_aa: CASSRQGGSYEQYF
v_call: TRBV5-1
j_call: TRBJ2-7
d_call: NA

cdr3_nt: TGCGCCAGCAGCGTCTCCCCGGGGATGAACACTGAAGCTTTCTTT
cdr3_aa: CASSVSPGMNTEAFF
v_call: TRBV5-1
j_call: TRBJ1-1
d_call: NA

cdr3_nt: TGTGCCAGTAGTCTGGGGGCCGTTTACAATGAGCAGTTCTTC
cdr3_aa: CASSLGAVYNEQFF
v_call: TRBV19
j_call: TRBJ2-1
d_call: NA

cdr3_nt: TGTGCCATCAGTGATTGGGGAGGGACAGAGACCCAGTACTTC
cdr3_aa: CAISDWGGTETQYF
v_call: TRBV10-3
j_call: TRBJ2-5
d_call: TRBD2

cdr3_nt: TGTGCCAGCAGTCGGGGACTAGCGGGGAGGTACGAGCAGTACTTC
cdr3_aa: CASSRGLAGRYEQYF
v_call: TRBV6-2/TRBV6-3
j_call: TRBJ2-7
d_call: TRBD2

cdr3_nt: TGTGCCAGTCGCCTAGCGGGGGGGCCCACAGATACGCAGTATTTT
cdr3_aa: CASRLAGGPTDTQYF
v_call: TRBV19
j_call: TRBJ2-3
d_call: TRBD2

cdr3_nt: TGTGCCAGCAGTGAATCGATGAGATATGGCTACACCTTC
cdr3_aa: CASSESMRYGYTF
v_call: TRBV2
j_call: TRBJ1-2
d_call: NA

cdr3_nt: TGTGCCAGCAGTTTAGCGCCCAGAGGAGGCTACACCTTC
cdr3_aa: CASSLAPRGGYTF
v_call: TRBV12-3/TRBV12-4
j_call: TRBJ1-2
d_call: NA